This TCR beta chain was sequenced in a study of neurological immune-mediated disorders. Study-wide results and caveats: HTLV-1-associated myelopathy had the most TCR clonal expansion, and multiple sclerosis had the least, less than healthy controls. The expanded clones of different subjects shared no CDR3 amino acid sequences (suggesting private repertoires in all groups).

CDR1 is LGHDT, CDR2 YNNKEL, per germline (reference sequence). CDR3 length: 13 residues. V lost 2 bases to trimming and J lost 9 bases, with 8 bases between them. This clonotype was seen ten or more times. What it binds is not known. The cDNA was synthesized by 5'RACE incorporating 10-nucleotide random UMIs. TCRdb reprocessed the 5' RACE reads via MiXCR and lists one record per CDR3 protein. The profile shows roughly 30,000 distinct CDR3 sequences, about 6% of them singletons. The source is a woman aged 45-65 years in good health. The rearrangement joins TRBV3-1 to TRBJ1-6; D not resolved. The material sequenced was CD4+ T cells from blood. In DNA, the CDR3 is TGTGCCAGCAGCCAAAACAATGTTTCACCCCTCCACTTT. Its translation: CASSQNNVSPLHF.